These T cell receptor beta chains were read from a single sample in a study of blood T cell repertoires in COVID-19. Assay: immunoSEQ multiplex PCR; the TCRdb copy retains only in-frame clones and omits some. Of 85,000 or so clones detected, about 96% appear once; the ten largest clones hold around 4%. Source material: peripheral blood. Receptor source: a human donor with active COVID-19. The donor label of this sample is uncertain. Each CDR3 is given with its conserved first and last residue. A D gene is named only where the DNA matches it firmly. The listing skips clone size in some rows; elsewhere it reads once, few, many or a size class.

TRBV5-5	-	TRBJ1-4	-	TGTGCCAGCAGCTTGGATGGTCTTAGTCCTCTGATCGCAACTAATGAAAAACTGTTTTTT	CASSLDGLSPLIATNEKLFF
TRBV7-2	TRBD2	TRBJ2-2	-	TGTGCCAGCAGCTTAGTTAGCGGGGCGAACACCGGGGAGCTGTTTTTT	CASSLVSGANTGELFF
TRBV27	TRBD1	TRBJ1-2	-	TGTGCCAGCAGTTTAGGGACAGGATATGGCTACACCTTC	CASSLGTGYGYTF
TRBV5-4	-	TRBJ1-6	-	TGTGCCAGCAGCTTTCAGGGCAGGGTAAATTCACCCCTCCACTTT	CASSFQGRVNSPLHF
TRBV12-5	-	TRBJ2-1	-	TGTGCTAGTGGTTTGGTGCCACATCACAATGAGCAGTTCTTC	CASGLVPHHNEQFF
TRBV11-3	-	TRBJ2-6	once	TGTGCCAGCAGCCCCGGACAGCCCGGGGCCAACGTCCTGACTTTC	CASSPGQPGANVLTF
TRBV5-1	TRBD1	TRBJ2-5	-	TGCGCCAGCAGCTCCCGGACAGGGAAGGGGAGGGAGACCCAGTACTTC	CASSSRTGKGRETQYF
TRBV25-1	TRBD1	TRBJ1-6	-	TGTGCCAGCAGTGAGGGCACAGGGGTGGATTCACCCCTCCACTTT	CASSEGTGVDSPLHF
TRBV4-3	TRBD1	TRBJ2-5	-	TGCGCCAGCAGCGCCCGGACAGGGTCGGGGGAGACCCAGTACTTC	CASSARTGSGETQYF
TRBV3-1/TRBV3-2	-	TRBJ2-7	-	TGTGCCAGCAGCCAAGATATCGCAGGAACCTACGAGCAGTACTTC	CASSQDIAGTYEQYF
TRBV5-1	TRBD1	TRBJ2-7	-	TGCGCCAGCAGCAAGGGACAGGGTGAGCAGTACTTC	CASSKGQGEQYF
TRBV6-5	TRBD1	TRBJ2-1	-	TGTGCCAGCAGTTACGGACAGGGTGTGGTCAATGAGCAGTTCTTC	CASSYGQGVVNEQFF
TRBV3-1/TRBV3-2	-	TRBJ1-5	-	TGTGCCAGCAGCCACGAGGGTCAGCCCCAGCATTTT	CASSHEGQPQHF
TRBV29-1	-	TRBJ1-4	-	TGCAGCGTTGGAATGACCGGGAATGAAAAACTGTTTTTT	CSVGMTGNEKLFF
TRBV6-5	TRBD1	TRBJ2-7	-	TGTGCCAGTACCCGGACAGGGGGTGTGGACGAGCAGTACTTC	CASTRTGGVDEQYF
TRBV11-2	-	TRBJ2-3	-	TGTGCCAGCAGCTTAGAAGTAGGCTCTAGCGCTCTTTGGGATACGCAGTATTTT	CASSLEVGSSALWDTQYF
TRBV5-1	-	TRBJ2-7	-	TGCGCCAGCAGCAGAGAAGGGGGGGTTGGCGAGCAGTACTTC	CASSREGGVGEQYF
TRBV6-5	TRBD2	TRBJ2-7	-	TGTGCCAGCAGTTACTCGGGGAGGGATCAGTACTTC	CASSYSGRDQYF
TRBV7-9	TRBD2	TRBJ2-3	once	TGTGCCAGCAGCTCCGGGACTAGCGAGGTATCAGATACGCAGTATTTT	CASSSGTSEVSDTQYF
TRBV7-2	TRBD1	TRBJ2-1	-	TGTGCCAGCAGCTTAGGGGACAGGGGGCAGGAGCAGTTCTTC	CASSLGDRGQEQFF
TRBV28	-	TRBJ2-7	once	TGTGCCAGCAGTCGATCTTTCGGGGTCTACAGCGAGCAGTACTTC	CASSRSFGVYSEQYF
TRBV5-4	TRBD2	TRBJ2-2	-	TGTGCCAGCAGCTATGGGACTAGCGGGGTTGGCACCGGGGAGCTGTTTTTT	CASSYGTSGVGTGELFF
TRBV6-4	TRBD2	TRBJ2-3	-	TGTGCCAGTAGCGGGGAACACACAGATACGCAGTATTTT	CASSGEHTDTQYF
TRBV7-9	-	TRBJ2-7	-	TGTGCCAGCAGCCTAGCAGGGGGGGACGAGCAGTACTTC	CASSLAGGDEQYF
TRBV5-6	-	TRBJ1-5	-	TGTGCCAGCAGCTTCTGGCAGGAGGAGTACCATCAGCCCCAGCATTTT	CASSFWQEEYHQPQHF
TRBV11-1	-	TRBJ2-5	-	TGTGCCAGCAGCTTACCCCTAGTGAACCAAGAGACCCAGTACTTC	CASSLPLVNQETQYF
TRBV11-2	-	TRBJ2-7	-	TGTGCCAGCAGCTTGGGGTTTACTAGTGGCGAGCAGTACTTC	CASSLGFTSGEQYF
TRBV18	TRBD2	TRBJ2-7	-	TGTGCCAGCTCCTCGGGCGGGGGGACCTACGAGCAGTACTTC	CASSSGGGTYEQYF
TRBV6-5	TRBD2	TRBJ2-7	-	TGTGCCAGCAGTCGAGACCCCACTAGCGCCGAGCAGTACTTC	CASSRDPTSAEQYF
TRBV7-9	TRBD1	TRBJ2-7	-	TGTGCCAGCAGCAAAGGGACAGCGGCCTACGAGCAGTACTTC	CASSKGTAAYEQYF
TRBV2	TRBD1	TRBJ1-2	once	TGTGCCAGGGCGACAGGGATGAGCTATGGCTACACCTTC	CARATGMSYGYTF
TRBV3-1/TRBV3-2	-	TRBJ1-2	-	TGTGCCAGCAGCCAAGACCCGAACTATGGCTACACCTTC	CASSQDPNYGYTF
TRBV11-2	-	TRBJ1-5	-	TGTGCCAGCAGCCGACAAAGAGCCCAGCCCCAGCATTTT	CASSRQRAQPQHF
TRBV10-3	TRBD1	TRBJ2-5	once	TGTGCCATCAGTCAGAGACAGGGCCGTCAAGAGACCCAGTACTTC	CAISQRQGRQETQYF
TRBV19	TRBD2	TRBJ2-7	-	TGTGCCAGTAGTATATCTAGCGGCCTCTCCTACGAGCAGTACTTC	CASSISSGLSYEQYF
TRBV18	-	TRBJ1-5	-	TGTGCCAGCTCACCTGACAGCAGTCAGCCCCAGCATTTT	CASSPDSSQPQHF
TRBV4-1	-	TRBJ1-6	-	TGCGCCAGCAGCCAAGACAGAGGTAGCTATAATTCACCCCTCCACTTT	CASSQDRGSYNSPLHF